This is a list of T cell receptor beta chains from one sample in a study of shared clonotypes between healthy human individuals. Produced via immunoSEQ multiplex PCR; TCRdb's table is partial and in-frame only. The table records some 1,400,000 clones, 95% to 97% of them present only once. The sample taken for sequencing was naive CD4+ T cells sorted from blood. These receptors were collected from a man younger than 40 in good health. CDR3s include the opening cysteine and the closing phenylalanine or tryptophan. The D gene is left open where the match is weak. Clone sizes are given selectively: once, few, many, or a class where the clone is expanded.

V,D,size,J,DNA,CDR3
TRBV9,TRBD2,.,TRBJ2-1,TGTGCCAGCAGCGTCTCCCTACTCGGTAGCGGGAGAGACAATGAGCAGTTCTTC,CASSVSLLGSGRDNEQFF
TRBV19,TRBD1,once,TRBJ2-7,TGTGCCAGTAGCAACGACAGGGGGCCCCCCTACGAGCAGTACTTC,CASSNDRGPPYEQYF
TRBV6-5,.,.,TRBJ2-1,TGTGCCAGCAGTGCGGGTTACTCCTACAATGAGCAGTTCTTC,CASSAGYSYNEQFF
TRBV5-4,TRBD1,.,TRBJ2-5,TGTGCCAGCAGCCCGGGACAGACCCAAGAGACCCAGTACTTC,CASSPGQTQETQYF
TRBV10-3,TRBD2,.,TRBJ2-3,TGTGCCATCAGTGAGTCCCTAGCGGGTACAGATACGCAGTATTTT,CAISESLAGTDTQYF
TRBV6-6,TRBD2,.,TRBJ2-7,TGTGCCAGCACCAATACGGGACTAGCGGCTTACGAGCAGTACTTC,CASTNTGLAAYEQYF
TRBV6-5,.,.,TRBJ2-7,TGTGCCAGCAGTACCGTGTACGAGCAGTACTTC,CASSTVYEQYF
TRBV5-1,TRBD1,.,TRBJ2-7,TGCGCCAGCAGCTTGGCCGGGACAGGGGACTACGAGCAGTACTTC,CASSLAGTGDYEQYF
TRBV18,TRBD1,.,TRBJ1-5,TGTGCCAGCTCACAAATTGGGACAGGAGGACAGCCCCAGCATTTT,CASSQIGTGGQPQHF
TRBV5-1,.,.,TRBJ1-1,TGCGCCAGCAGCTCCACCTCTACGAACACTGAAGCTTTCTTT,CASSSTSTNTEAFF
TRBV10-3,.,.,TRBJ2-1,TGTGCCATCACTGTAGAGATAAGCTCCTACAATGAGCAGTTCTTC,CAITVEISSYNEQFF
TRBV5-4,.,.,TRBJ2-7,TGTGCCAGCAGCGATCCCGGGGTTGGTTACGAGCAGTACTTC,CASSDPGVGYEQYF
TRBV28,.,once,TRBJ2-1,TGTGCCAGCACCTCCTCCGGGGGCTCTAATGAGCAGTTCTTC,CASTSSGGSNEQFF
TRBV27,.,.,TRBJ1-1,TGTGCCAGCACCTTGAGGGGGGGCCTGAACACTGAAGCTTTCTTT,CASTLRGGLNTEAFF
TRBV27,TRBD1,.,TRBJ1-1,TGTGCCAGCAGTATCACGAGGACAGGGGTCGATAGGCATGAAGCTTTCTTT,CASSITRTGVDRHEAFF
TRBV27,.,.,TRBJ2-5,TGTGCCAGCAGAGGTGGTGGGGAGACCCAGTACTTC,CASRGGGETQYF
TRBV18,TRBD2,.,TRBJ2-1,TGTGCCAGCTCACCGGCGGGAGGACAAATAAACAATGAGCAGTTCTTC,CASSPAGGQINNEQFF
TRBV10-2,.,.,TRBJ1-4,TGCGCCAGCAGCCCCCTGTGGGGGACGGGGCTAACTAATGAAAAACTGTTTTTT,CASSPLWGTGLTNEKLFF
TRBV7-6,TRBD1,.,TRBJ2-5,TGTGCCAGCAGCTTAGGGACAGGGGTGAAAGAGACCCAGTACTTC,CASSLGTGVKETQYF
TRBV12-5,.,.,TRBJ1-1,TGTGCTAGTGGTTTGGATGGGGGCGCTGGGTTCACTGAAGCTTTCTTT,CASGLDGGAGFTEAFF
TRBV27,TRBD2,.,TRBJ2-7,TGTGCCAGTCGCCGGACTAGCGGCTCCTACGAGCAGTACTTC,CASRRTSGSYEQYF
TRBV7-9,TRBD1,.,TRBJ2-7,TGTGCCAGCAGCTGGGTACAGGGGGCATTAACCTACGAGCAGTACTTC,CASSWVQGALTYEQYF
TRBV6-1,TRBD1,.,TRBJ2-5,TGTGCCAGCAGTGGGGACAGCATGTCCCAAGAGACCCAGTACTTC,CASSGDSMSQETQYF
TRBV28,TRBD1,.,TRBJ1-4,TGTGCCAGCAGTCCTCCCCAGGGGGCCCGGGACAAACTGTTTTTT,CASSPPQGARDKLFF
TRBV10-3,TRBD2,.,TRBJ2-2,TGTGCCATCAGGGCTAGCGGGGCTGAGCTGTTTTTT,CAIRASGAELFF
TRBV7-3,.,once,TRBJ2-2,TGTGCCAGCGCGGGGGCCGCCGGGGAGCTGTTTTTT,CASAGAAGELFF
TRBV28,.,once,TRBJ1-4,TGTGCCAGCAGAAGGACTGGACTCGTAACTAATGAAAAACTGTTTTTT,CASRRTGLVTNEKLFF